The 30 T cell receptor beta chains below were found in one sample sequenced in a study of tumor-infiltrating lymphocytes in primary liver carcinoma. Synthesis of TCR beta cDNA was carried out from 450 to 500 ng total RNA with a constant-region primer. Generation of the TCR beta libraries relied on three nested multiplex PCR rounds using slightly modified ARM-PCR. A C-beta reverse primer was combined with TRBV1-TRBV30 forward primers in the first two PCR rounds, and each round had around 11 cycles. TCRdb recomputed calls from the multiplex PCR reads with MiXCR, one row per CDR3 protein. This table has 90,000 to 100,000 distinct CDR3 sequences, about three quarters appearing once. Co-extraction of both nucleic acids (RNA and DNA) used about 18-31 mg of unsorted bulk tissue. Input material: liver tumor tissue from sampling region 5. Documented subset: tumor region T5, tumor centre. The receptors come from a woman aged 55-69 years with primary liver carcinoma and hepatitis B virus infection.

As regards this clonotype: The conserved phenylalanine or tryptophan normally closing the CDR3 is absent here, so this likely arose from a read error. The V gene is TRBV28, the J gene TRBJ2-7, with D perhaps TRBD2 (5 bases). V lost 6 bases and J 1 base, leaving 13 bases between the germline ends. CDR1 is MDHEN and CDR2 is SYDVKM in the germline V gene. The CDR3 contains 14 residues. CDR3 DNA sequence: TGTGCCAGCAGATCTTCTTCGGGATCCTACGAGCAGTACCTA. It is translated as CASRSSSGSYEQYL.

This clonotype was seen at least ten times. V usage is TRBV29-1 and J usage is TRBJ1-3; weak D call: TRBD1 (5 bases). The CDR3 is made up of 14 amino acids. CDR1 is SQVTM and CDR2 is ANQGSEA in the germline V gene. V lost 3 bases to trimming and J lost 0 bases, with 9 bases between them. CDR3 nucleotides: TGCAGCGTTGACGCAGGGCGCTCTGGAAACACCATATATTTT. Translating gives CSVDAGRSGNTIYF.

In the case of this clonotype: This may stem from a read error, because a much larger clone lies one nucleotide away. The chain links TRBV5-4 to TRBJ2-3; 7 bases agree with TRBD2. With 0 bases clipped from V and 10 bases from J, the junction kept 17 bases outside the gene matches. The CDR3 totals 17 residues. Germline V gives CDR1 SGHNT, CDR2 YYREEE (reference sequence). The CDR3 sequence is CASSLGGGSPTSDAQYF. CDR3 DNA: TGTGCCAGCAGCTTGGGCGGCGGGAGCCCCACTTCGGATGCGCAGTATTTT.

Comment on this clonotype: Since the CDR3 does not end with the conserved phenylalanine or tryptophan, this likely comes from a read error. The chain employs TRBV11-3 and TRBJ2-1; 10 bases align to TRBD1. CDR1 and CDR2 (germline): SGHNT, YENEEA. This CDR3 has 17 residues. The CDR3 protein is CASSPLRGQGPYNEQFL. The CDR3 region has the DNA TGCGCCAGCAGCCCTTTAAGGGGACAGGGGCCTTATAATGAGCAGTTCTTA.

In this sample, this clonotype turned up a few times. A junction end diverges from the germline sequence, so it may reflect a read error. V is TRBV12-3 or TRBV12-4 and J is TRBJ1-1; 8 nucleotides match TRBD1. The CDR3 sequence is 13 residues long. CDR3 amino acids: CTSGPRTGTEAFF. The CDR3 coding sequence is TGTACCAGCGGTCCCCGGACAGGGACTGAAGCTTTCTTT.

Comments on this clonotype: The junction does not match germline at one end; this may be a read error. This rearrangement joins TRBV12-3 or TRBV12-4 to TRBJ1-1; 9 nucleotides agree with TRBD1. CDR3 length equals 15 residues. CDR3 coding DNA: TGTGTCAGCAGTCGAAGAACAGGGGGCAACACTGAAGCTCTCTTT. Translated, it gives CVSSRRTGGNTEALF.

Notes on this clonotype: One end of the junction is discordant with germline, which a read error may explain. The chain couples TRBV29-1 to TRBJ2-7, with TRBD1 matching 8 bases. The CDR3 extends over 16 amino acids. Germline values: CDR1 SQVTM, CDR2 ANQGSEA. The CDR3 loop reads CSVENVKGTGLYEQYF. The DNA of the CDR3 is TGCAGTGTTGAAAATGTGAAAGGGACAGGACTCTACGAGCAGTACTTC.

To note about this clonotype: A much bigger clone sits one base away, suggesting this may be a read error. V usage is TRBV11-2 and J usage is TRBJ2-5; D is tentatively TRBD1 or TRBD2 (5 bases each). From germline, CDR1 is SGHAT and CDR2 FQNNGV. CDR3 length equals 18 residues. The CDR3 DNA sequence: TGTGCCAGCAGCCCTAGCTCAATCCAGGGTACTGGGCAGGAGACCCAGTATTTC. It is translated as CASSPSSIQGTGQETQYF.

As concerns this clonotype: A read error may produce the germline difference seen at one junction end. The chain has TRBV11-3 and TRBJ1-2; D is possibly TRBD1 (5 bases). There are 12 residues in the CDR3. Germline V CDR1 and CDR2: SGHNT, YENEEA. The CDR3 protein is CTSSVGPYGYTF. CDR3 DNA: TGTACCAGCAGCGTGGGACCCTATGGCTATACCTTC.

This clonotype was observed at least ten times. The chain employs TRBV6-5 and TRBJ2-1; TRBD1 might be the D (5 bases). Germline V lookup: CDR1 MNHEY, CDR2 SVGAGI. V was shortened by 8 bases and J by 4 bases, with 12 bases between the two germline ends. The CDR3 is 13 residues long. The CDR3 protein is CASRRGSYNEQFF. DNA for the CDR3: TGTGCCAGCCGTAGGGGCAGTTACAATGAGCAGTTCTTC.

Worth noting for this clonotype: Here the CDR3 omits its conserved ending phenylalanine or tryptophan, so a read error is the likely source. V gene TRBV30 combines with J gene TRBJ1-3; 8 nucleotides align to TRBD1. J was trimmed by 5 bases and V by 7 bases; bases with no gene match: 4. Germline assignment: CDR1 GTSNPN and CDR2 SVGIG (reference sequence). The CDR3 totals 12 residues. CDR3 protein: CASGQGRNTIYS. The CDR3 nucleotides are TGTGCCTCCGGACAGGGCCGAAACACCATATATTCT.

Points on this clonotype: The junction departs from germline at one end; a sequencing error may be responsible. The chain employs TRBV12-3 or TRBV12-4 and TRBJ2-4, with D maybe TRBD1 (6 bases). CDR3 length: 13 residues. The CDR3 reads CTSSFEDRNIQYF. The DNA of the CDR3 is TGTACCAGTAGCTTTGAGGACAGAAACATTCAGTACTTC.

CDR3 protein: CASSSPVSKQYF. As DNA, the CDR3 is TGTGCCAGCAGCTCACCCGTGAGTAAACAGTACTTC. The chain joins TRBV7-8 to TRBJ2-7, with D uncertain. Trimming pared 4 bases from V and 10 bases from J, leaving 14 bases between. From germline, CDR1 is SGHVS and CDR2 FQNEAQ. The CDR3 length is 12 residues. The entire variable domain, with the rest obtained from reference TRBV7-8 and TRBJ2-7, is as follows: GAGVSQSPRYKVAKRGQDVALRCDPISGHVSLFWYQQALGQGPEFLTYFQNEAQLDKSGLPSDRFFAERPEGSVSTLKIQRTQQEDSAVYLCASSSPVSKQYFGPGTRLTVT.

About this clonotype itself: A much larger clone differs by one base, so this may be a read error. The chain employs TRBV7-9 and TRBJ1-1, with TRBD1 as a possible D gene (5 bases). The CDR3 runs to 14 residues. V lost 4 bases and J 11 bases, leaving 20 bases between the germline ends. Germline assignment: CDR1 SEHNR and CDR2 FQNEAQ (reference sequence). CDR3 amino acids: CASSSGINRLDAFF. DNA for the CDR3: TGTGCCAGCAGCTCAGGGATAAACAGGCTCGACGCTTTCTTT.

This clonotype was seen many times. The V and J genes are TRBV5-4 and TRBJ1-3, with D possibly matching TRBD1 (6 bases). Germline-derived CDR1 and CDR2 are SGHNT and YYREEE (reference sequence). Trimming cost V 4 bases and J 7 bases, with 12 bases left between them. The CDR3 is 13 amino acids. CDR3 bases: TGTGCCAGCAGCCCCGGGACAACCAACACCATATATTTT. This gives the protein CASSPGTTNTIYF.

To note about this clonotype: Possible read error: a much larger clone is one base away. This chain links TRBV24-1 with TRBJ2-1; 8 nucleotides align to TRBD2. This CDR3 region has 17 residues. Looked up from germline, CDR1 is KGHDR and CDR2 is SFDVKD. This CDR3 is CVTSDLSGTSSYNEQFF. The CDR3 nucleotides are TGTGTCACCAGTGATCTTAGCGGGACTAGCTCCTACAATGAGCAGTTCTTC.

V is TRBV10-3 and J is TRBJ2-5, with 10 bases fitting TRBD2. The germline V gene encodes CDR1 ENHRY and CDR2 SYGVKD. The CDR3 is 17 amino acids. Trimming at V came to 1 base and at J to 1 base, leaving 6 bases not matched to a gene. CDR3 region: CAISEFRLAGGQETQYF. The CDR3 coding sequence is TGTGCCATCAGTGAGTTCCGGTTAGCGGGAGGCCAAGAGACCCAGTACTTC.

This clonotype has ten or more counts. V usage is TRBV5-1 and J usage is TRBJ2-7; 9 positions match TRBD2. Trimming cost V 3 bases and J 7 bases; bases outside gene matches: 2. Germline V gives CDR1 SGHRS, CDR2 YFSETQ. CDR3 length: 12 residues. Here the CDR3 reads CASSSLAGEQYF. The CDR3 DNA sequence: TGCGCCAGCAGCTCCCTAGCGGGAGAGCAGTACTTC.

The rearrangement uses TRBV28 and TRBJ2-1; the D gene is possibly TRBD1 (5 bases). Trimming pared 5 bases from V and 1 base from J, leaving 15 bases between. Germline V gene sequence: CDR1 MDHEN, CDR2 SYDVKM. There are 16 residues in the CDR3. The CDR3 loop is CASSLTDSFSYNEQFF. CDR3 bases: TGTGCCAGCAGTCTCACAGACAGTTTTTCCTACAATGAGCAGTTCTTC.

This clonotype was seen ten or more times. The chain joins TRBV12-3 or TRBV12-4 to TRBJ1-1, with D possibly being TRBD1 (5 bases). Trimming cost V 7 bases and J 5 bases, with 14 bases left between them. CDR3 length: 13 residues. The CDR3 spells CASTPAGGTEAFF. CDR3 nucleotide sequence: TGTGCCAGCACACCGGCTGGGGGGACTGAAGCTTTCTTT.

This clonotype came up once. The junction departs from the called germline gene at one end, perhaps through a read error. The chain couples TRBV12-3 or TRBV12-4 to TRBJ2-6; TRBD1 is a possible D gene (5 bases). The CDR3 consists of 15 residues. In DNA, the CDR3 is TGTGCCAGCAGTCCCAGTGTAGCTGGGGCCAATGTCCTGACTTTC. This translates into CASSPSVAGANVLTF.

As regards this clonotype: Germline is not matched at one junction end, which may reflect a read error. The J gene is TRBJ1-6, the V gene TRBV29-1, with TRBD1 as a possible D gene (5 bases). The germline CDR1 and CDR2 sequences are SQVTM and ANQGSEA. CDR3 length equals 13 residues. In DNA, the CDR3 is TGCAGCGCCGGACACGGTGGGAATTCACCCTTCCACTTT. Translation: CSAGHGGNSPFHF. The full variable domain, completed using reference TRBV29-1 and TRBJ1-6, is SAVISQKPSRDICQRGTSLTIQCQVDSQVTMMFWYRQQPGQSLTLIATANQGSEATYESGFVIDKFPISRPNLTFSTLTVSNMSPEDSSIYLCSAGHGGNSPFHFGNGTRLTVT.

Concerning this clonotype itself: This could be a read error, since a much larger clone is one nucleotide away. The chain couples TRBV10-1 to TRBJ1-2; no clear D. Germline V CDR1 and CDR2: WNHNN, SYGVQD (reference sequence). Trimming stripped 3 bases from V and 3 bases from J, with 8 bases between. The CDR3 covers 13 residues. The CDR3 protein is CASSERWDYGYTF. The CDR3 region has the DNA TGCGCCAGCAGTGAACGCTGGGACTATGGCTACACCTTC.

Remarks on this clonotype: The junction and the germline gene differ at one end; a read error may be behind it. The rearrangement uses TRBV5-4 and TRBJ2-3, with no clear D. The CDR3 sequence is 14 residues long. Germline V lookup: CDR1 SGHNT, CDR2 YYREEE (reference sequence). Here the CDR3 reads CASSLAGAANTQYF. DNA of the CDR3: TGTGCTAGCAGCTTGGCCGGCGCGGCAAATACGCAGTATTTT.

This clonotype occurred many times. V is TRBV6-5 and J is TRBJ1-1; TRBD1 aligns across 9 bases. CDR3 size: 12 residues. Germline V gene sequence: CDR1 MNHEY, CDR2 SVGAGI. Unmatched junction bases numbered 4, after V lost 10 bases and J lost 4 bases. CDR3 amino acids: CATGQGFTEAFF. CDR3 DNA sequence: TGTGCCACCGGACAGGGGTTCACTGAAGCTTTCTTT.

The V gene is TRBV11-2, the J gene TRBJ2-3, with D unresolved. V was trimmed by 3 bases and J by 6 bases, leaving 22 bases between them. This CDR3 is built from 17 residues. In germline, CDR1 is SGHAT, CDR2 FQNNGV. CDR3 in amino acids: CASSLTWAISIRDTQYF. CDR3 nucleotides: TGTGCCAGCAGCTTGACGTGGGCGATCAGTATACGGGATACGCAGTATTTT.

Comment on this clonotype: A much larger clonotype is one base distant, so this may be a read error. The rearrangement links TRBV29-1 to TRBJ2-1; a weak D match, TRBD2 (5 bases). The germline CDR1 and CDR2 sequences are SQVTM and ANQGSEA. The CDR3 consists of 15 residues. The DNA of the CDR3 is TGCAGCGTTGAAGACGGGATTGTCATGGGGAATGAGCGGTGCTTC. Translation gives CSVEDGIVMGNERCF.

This sequence joins TRBV6-4 and TRBJ2-2; TRBD1 aligns across 7 bases. Germline lookup yields CDR1 MRHNA and CDR2 SNTAGT. The CDR3 has 14 amino acids. Trimming at V came to 6 bases and at J to 3 bases, leaving 4 bases not matched to a gene. The CDR3 DNA reads TGTGCCAGCAGCACCGGGACAGACACCGGGGAGCTGTTTTTT. Protein: CASSTGTDTGELFF.

A remark on this clonotype: The germline gene is not matched at one end of the junction; a read error may be the cause. This rearrangement joins TRBV28 to TRBJ1-2; no clear D. Germline V gene lookup returns CDR1 MDHEN and CDR2 SYDVKM. The CDR3 sequence is 14 residues long. CDR3 sequence (DNA): TGTGCCAGCATCGGGATTTTATTGCGCTATGGTTACACCTTC. Protein product: CASIGILLRYGYTF.

This clonotype was detected many times. The J gene is TRBJ2-1, the V gene TRBV5-1; D is uncertain. V was trimmed by 4 bases and J by 8 bases, leaving 10 bases between them. The CDR3 totals 12 residues. CDR1 and CDR2 from the germline V gene are SGHRS and YFSETQ. The CDR3 coding sequence is TGCGCCAGCAGCCCTAGTCGCGATGAGCAGTTCTTC. As protein: CASSPSRDEQFF.